This TCR delta chain was found in a study of delta chains in infants with herpesvirus infections. Looked up from germline, CDR1 is GEAIGNYY and CDR2 is EKD. The CDR3 is 16 amino acids. V was clipped by 0 bases and J by 0 bases, with 13 bases between them. TCR cDNA was made from PBMC RNA with gamma- and delta-chain-specific primers. TCRdb fed the RT-PCR reads into CATT to redo clone calling. The sample yields under 650 delta-chain clones, around 12% seen once. This TCR came from a human donor who was a Ugandan infant, either HIV-exposed or HIV-unexposed (not recorded which). The sequenced sample was peripheral blood, obtained at time point 2 of longitudinal follow-up. The chain has TRDV2 and TRDJ1, with a tentative D call TRDD3 (5 bases). The CDR3 is CACDTLKRGDTDKLIF. The CDR3 DNA reads TGTGCCTGTGACACCCTTAAGAGGGGGGACACCGATAAACTCATCTTT.